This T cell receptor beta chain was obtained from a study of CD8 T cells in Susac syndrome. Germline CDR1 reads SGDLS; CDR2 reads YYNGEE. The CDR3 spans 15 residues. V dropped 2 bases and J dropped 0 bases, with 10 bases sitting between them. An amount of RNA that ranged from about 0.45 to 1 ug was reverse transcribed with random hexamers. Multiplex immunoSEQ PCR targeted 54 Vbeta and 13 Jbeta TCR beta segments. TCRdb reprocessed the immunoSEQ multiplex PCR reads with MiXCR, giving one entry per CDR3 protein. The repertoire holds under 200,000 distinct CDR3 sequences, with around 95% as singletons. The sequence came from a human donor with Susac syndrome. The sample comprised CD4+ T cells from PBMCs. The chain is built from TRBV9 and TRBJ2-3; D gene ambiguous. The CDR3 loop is CASSVGPSSTDTQYF. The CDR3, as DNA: TGTGCCAGCAGCGTCGGCCCCTCTAGCACAGATACGCAGTATTTT.